This is a list of T cell receptor beta chains from one sample in a study of cytomegalovirus exposure and HLA in healthy donors. Generated by immunoSEQ multiplex PCR, the TCRdb table keeps only in-frame clones and is missing some. The table has approximately 91,000 clones, 69% seen once. Sequenced sample: PBMCs. Receptors were obtained from a female donor in good health and CMV-seronegative. Both conserved end residues are part of each CDR3. Fields, in order: D gene, V gene, clone size, J gene, CDR3 DNA, CDR3 protein. The D gene is left open where the match is weak. Size tells how often a clone was seen (once, few, many) or the class of an expanded clone, and some rows leave it out.

D: .; V: TRBV9; size: .; J: TRBJ1-2; DNA: TGTGCCAGCAGCGTCTCAGGTTTTAATGGCTACACCTTC; CDR3: CASSVSGFNGYTF
D: TRBD1; V: TRBV10-3; size: .; J: TRBJ2-7; DNA: TGTGCCATCAACCGGGACAGGGCGGGGGAGCAGTACTTC; CDR3: CAINRDRAGEQYF
D: TRBD2; V: TRBV6-1; size: .; J: TRBJ2-1; DNA: TGTGCCAGCAGTGGCACACTAGCGAACAATGAGCAGTTCTTC; CDR3: CASSGTLANNEQFF
D: .; V: TRBV21-1; size: .; J: TRBJ1-2; DNA: TGTGCCAGCAGCAAAGATACCCAGGGGCGTTATGGCTACACCTTC; CDR3: CASSKDTQGRYGYTF
D: TRBD1; V: TRBV30; size: few; J: TRBJ2-7; DNA: TGTGCCTGGAAAGAGGGGACAGGGGACGAGCAGTACTTC; CDR3: CAWKEGTGDEQYF
D: .; V: TRBV27; size: .; J: TRBJ1-1; DNA: TGTGCCAGCAGTCGAATATGGGTGACAGGTTCGAACACTGAAGCTTTCTTT; CDR3: CASSRIWVTGSNTEAFF
D: .; V: TRBV7-9; size: .; J: TRBJ1-1; DNA: TGTGCCAGCAGCTTATTGGAGGAGCCTGAAGCTTTCTTT; CDR3: CASSLLEEPEAFF
D: .; V: TRBV6-5; size: .; J: TRBJ2-7; DNA: TGTGCCAGCAGCCCGGTGGCGATGGGCCCCTACGAGCAGTACTTC; CDR3: CASSPVAMGPYEQYF
D: .; V: TRBV27; size: .; J: TRBJ1-1; DNA: TGTGCCAGCAGTTTATTGAGTAGACTCTGGAACACTGAAGCTTTCTTT; CDR3: CASSLLSRLWNTEAFF
D: .; V: TRBV6-5; size: once; J: TRBJ2-4; DNA: TGTGCCAGCAGTTTTTCAGACATTCAGTACTTC; CDR3: CASSFSDIQYF
D: .; V: TRBV4-1; size: .; J: TRBJ2-7; DNA: TGCGCCAGCAGCCAAAACAGAGGGCCCTGCGACGAGCAGTACTTC; CDR3: CASSQNRGPCDEQYF
D: .; V: TRBV2; size: .; J: TRBJ2-5; DNA: TGTGCCAGCAAGGACACCTCCCAAGAGACCCAGTACTTC; CDR3: CASKDTSQETQYF
D: .; V: TRBV6-1; size: once; J: TRBJ2-5; DNA: TGTGCCAGCAGTGCCCGGGACTCCGAAGTGGGAGTGGCCCAGTACTTC; CDR3: CASSARDSEVGVAQYF
D: .; V: TRBV7-9; size: .; J: TRBJ1-2; DNA: TGTGCCAGCAGCTTAGGGGACATTCTCGGCTACACCTTC; CDR3: CASSLGDILGYTF
D: .; V: TRBV2; size: .; J: TRBJ2-5; DNA: TGTGCCAGCAGTGAAGCCTCACGGGGGGCCCTCTCCCAAGAGACCCAGTACTTC; CDR3: CASSEASRGALSQETQYF
D: .; V: TRBV9; size: .; J: TRBJ2-2; DNA: TGTGCCACTAGTCGTAGGACCGGGGAGCTGTTTTTT; CDR3: CATSRRTGELFF
D: .; V: TRBV4-1; size: once; J: TRBJ2-1; DNA: TGCGCCAGCAGCCAAGAGAGAGCGAGATACAATGAGCAGTTCTTC; CDR3: CASSQERARYNEQFF
D: .; V: TRBV28; size: .; J: TRBJ2-7; DNA: TGTGCCAGCAGTACCCCGAAAGGAGCCTACGAGCAGTACTTC; CDR3: CASSTPKGAYEQYF
D: .; V: TRBV7-2; size: .; J: TRBJ2-4; DNA: TGTGCCGTCAAACGGGATTCCAAAAACATTCAGTACTTC; CDR3: CAVKRDSKNIQYF
D: .; V: TRBV5-1; size: .; J: TRBJ1-1; DNA: TGCGCCAGCGGGAGGGGGTGGAACACTGAAGCTTTCTTT; CDR3: CASGRGWNTEAFF
D: .; V: TRBV7-2; size: .; J: TRBJ1-1; DNA: TGTGCCAGCAGCTTACAGGGATTTGGGACTGAAGCTTTCTTT; CDR3: CASSLQGFGTEAFF
D: .; V: TRBV19; size: .; J: TRBJ1-2; DNA: TGTGCCAGTAGTTTGGGGAGCGGTGGCTACACCTTC; CDR3: CASSLGSGGYTF
D: TRBD1; V: TRBV29-1; size: .; J: TRBJ2-1; DNA: TGCAGCGTTACAGGGGGACAGGGTCTGGGTGAGCAGTTCTTC; CDR3: CSVTGGQGLGEQFF
D: TRBD1; V: TRBV6-5; size: .; J: TRBJ1-2; DNA: TGTGCCAGCAGCCGGGACAGGGAGGGATACTATGGCTACACCTTC; CDR3: CASSRDREGYYGYTF